This T cell receptor beta chain came from a study of blood T cell repertoires in COVID-19. On the study more broadly: Collection of acute and convalescent COVID-19 samples took place in the United States, Italy and Spain. The analysed material was cDNA or gDNA that came from T cells, B-cell-depleted T cells, or PBMCs.

Authors' methods: Amplification with reference gene primers provided the estimates of nucleated cell counts. Produced via immunoSEQ multiplex PCR; TCRdb's table is partial and in-frame only. V and J calls and clone size follow that table, whereas D and trimming were derived from the DNA. The sample consists of around 160,000 clones, just under 85% of them appearing once. The source material was peripheral blood. The sequence came from a woman between 35 and 50 years old with active or convalescent COVID-19.

CDR3 sequence reads: CAWSVGLAGGTDTQYF. CDR3 nucleotides: TGTGCCTGGAGTGTCGGACTAGCGGGGGGCACAGATACGCAGTATTTT. The chain has TRBV30 and TRBJ2-3, with 13 bases aligning to TRBD2. Germline values: CDR1 GTSNPN, CDR2 SVGIG (reference sequence). The J segment lost 1 base and the V segment lost 0 bases, leaving 1 base of the junction unmatched. This CDR3 comprises 16 residues.